The 29 T cell receptor beta chains reported below all come from one sample, sequenced in a study of blood T cells in healthy people across ages. Primed by a sample-barcoded 5' primer and a J-beta primer mix, a second PCR proceeded for roughly 7 to 11 cycles. One entry per CDR3 protein, called by TCRdb with MiXCR from the 5' RACE reads. In the table there are some 1.1 million distinct CDR3 sequences, around two fifths of which are singletons. The sequencing input was blood. These TCRs come from a man aged 18 to 35 in good health.

Note on this clonotype: Germline and junction disagree at one end, which may indicate a read error. The chain links TRBV7-7 to TRBJ2-1, with unresolved D. The length of the CDR3 is 16 residues. Germline CDR1 reads SSHAT; CDR2 reads FNYEAQ (reference sequence). This chain's CDR3 is CASSDRWASSYNEQFF. CDR3 in DNA: TGTGCTAGCAGTGACCGATGGGCCAGCTCCTACAATGAGCAGTTCTTC.

This chain links TRBV2 with TRBJ1-1, with D possibly matching TRBD1 (5 bases). The V gene lost 3 bases and the J gene lost 3 bases, with 11 bases spanning the gap. Per germline, CDR1 SNHLY and CDR2 FYNNEI. This CDR3 has 14 amino acids. The CDR3 sequence: CASSDPGGDTEAFF. DNA for the CDR3: TGTGCCAGCAGTGATCCGGGAGGGGACACTGAAGCTTTCTTT.

This clonotype was recorded only once. This chain's CDR3 is CASSQDCSPLHF. The CDR3 bases are TGTGCCAGCAGCCAAGATTGCTCACCCCTCCACTTT. The chain joins TRBV4-2 to TRBJ1-6; D is ambiguous. The CDR3 is 12 residues long. Germline CDR1 and CDR2: LGHNA and YNFKEQ. Trimming shortened V by 0 bases and J by 10 bases, and 4 bases separated the two germline ends.

This clonotype was seen only a few times. The rearrangement uses TRBV2 and TRBJ2-5; TRBD2 agrees at 9 bases. J lost 3 bases, V lost 2 bases, and 4 bases had no gene match. The CDR3 extends over 15 amino acids. From germline, CDR1 is SNHLY and CDR2 FYNNEI. For the CDR3, the DNA is TGTGCCAGCAGTGAATTGGGCGGGGGGGAAGAGACCCAGTACTTC. Its protein is CASSELGGGEETQYF.

This clonotype has at least ten counts. The junction and the germline gene differ at one end; a read error may be behind it. The rearrangement links TRBV5-1 to TRBJ2-3; no reliable D call. CDR1 SGHRS and CDR2 YFSETQ come from the germline V gene. The CDR3 consists of 12 residues. CDR3 DNA sequence: TGTGCCAGCAGCCCTGAAACAGATACGCAGTATTTT. It yields the protein CASSPETDTQYF.

This clonotype has a handful of counts. The chain links TRBV25-1 to TRBJ1-1, with 7 bases aligning to TRBD1. After removal of 8 bases from V and 8 bases from J, the junction contained 8 bases not matched to a gene. Germline lookup yields CDR1 MGHDK and CDR2 SYGVNS. This CDR3 region has 12 residues. CDR3 in amino acids: CASHGTAKEAFF. The DNA for the CDR3 is TGTGCCAGCCATGGGACAGCCAAGGAAGCTTTCTTT.

The chain uses TRBV25-1 and TRBJ2-3; a weak D match, TRBD2 (5 bases). CDR3 length: 14 amino acids. Germline V CDR1 and CDR2: MGHDK, SYGVNS. V was cut by 0 bases and J by 3 bases, with 7 bases left in between. CDR3 loop: CASSEYRRTDTQYF. The DNA of the CDR3 is TGTGCCAGCAGTGAATATAGGAGGACAGATACGCAGTATTTT. The full variable domain, with the rest looked up from reference TRBV25-1 and TRBJ2-3, is EADIYQTPRYLVIGTGKKITLECSQTMGHDKMYWYQQDPGMELHLIHYSYGVNSTEKGDLSSESTVSRIRTEHFPLTLESARPSHTSQYLCASSEYRRTDTQYFGPGTRLTVL.

V gene TRBV7-7 combines with J gene TRBJ2-5; D gene uncertain. The germline V gene has CDR1 SSHAT and CDR2 FNYEAQ (reference sequence). CDR3 length: 13 amino acids. The CDR3 nucleotides are TGTGCTTGCAGCTTAGACCGTCAAGAGACCCAGTACTTC. Residues: CACSLDRQETQYF.

This clonotype was counted only a few times. This chain uses TRBV7-9 with TRBJ1-2; possibly TRBD1 for D (5 bases). The V gene's germline CDR1 is SEHNR and CDR2 FQNEAQ (reference sequence). This CDR3 contains 14 residues. V was shortened by 1 base and J by 4 bases, with 10 bases between the two germline ends. This CDR3 reads CASSLGEGTYGYTF. DNA of the CDR3: TGTGCCAGCAGCTTAGGGGAGGGGACCTATGGCTACACCTTC.

This clonotype was seen at least ten times. V usage is TRBV7-9 and J usage is TRBJ2-7, with 7 bases matching TRBD1. The V gene end was trimmed by 4 bases and the J gene end by 1 base; junction bases not matched to a gene: 13. The CDR3 has 17 amino acids. Germline V CDR1 and CDR2: SEHNR, FQNEAQ (reference sequence). This chain's CDR3 is CASSSPPGQLISYEQYF. CDR3 DNA sequence: TGTGCCAGCAGCTCACCCCCGGGACAGCTCATTTCCTACGAGCAGTACTTC.

This clonotype was detected a few times. The rearrangement uses TRBV20-1 and TRBJ1-4; D gene unclear. Germline loops: CDR1 DFQATT, CDR2 SNEGSKA (reference sequence). The V gene lost 3 bases and the J gene lost 3 bases, with 8 bases spanning the gap. The CDR3 contains 13 residues. The CDR3 DNA is TGCAGTGCTAGCTTCACTGCTAATGAAAAACTGTTTTTT. It encodes CSASFTANEKLFF.

The J gene is TRBJ2-5, the V gene TRBV6-5; D is possibly TRBD1 (6 bases). The CDR3 is made up of 14 amino acids. The V gene lost 0 bases and the J gene lost 2 bases, with 7 bases spanning the gap. CDR1 is MNHEY, CDR2 SVGAGI, per germline. The CDR3 nucleotides read TGTGCCAGCAGTTACTCCCAGGGGCAAGAGACCCAGTACTTC. This sequence encodes CASSYSQGQETQYF.

The chain carries TRBV3-1 and TRBJ2-7; D assignment may be TRBD1 or TRBD2 (6 bases each). Trimming pared 3 bases from V and 0 bases from J, leaving 12 bases between. The germline CDR1 and CDR2 sequences are LGHDT and YNNKEL (reference sequence). The CDR3 runs to 15 residues. This chain's CDR3 is CASSQEQGGSYEQYF. CDR3 DNA sequence: TGTGCCAGCAGCCAGGAACAGGGAGGCTCCTACGAGCAGTACTTC.

The rearrangement links TRBV11-2 to TRBJ2-1, with a tentative D call TRBD2 (6 bases). V was pared by 4 bases and J by 1 base, with 14 bases between. CDR1 is SGHAT, CDR2 FQNNGV, per germline. This CDR3 contains 16 residues. The CDR3: CASSSGRGASYNEQFF. CDR3 bases: TGTGCCAGCAGCTCGGGCCGCGGGGCATCCTACAATGAGCAGTTCTTC.

V gene TRBV10-3 combines with J gene TRBJ1-1, with D possibly being TRBD1 (6 bases). V was clipped by 8 bases and J by 6 bases, with 28 bases between them. From germline, CDR1 is ENHRY and CDR2 SYGVKD. CDR3 length equals 17 residues. The CDR3 coding sequence is TGTGCCATCGGGGGGCCAATAGACAGAGCTGGCTTTTCTGAAGCTTTCTTT. It is translated as CAIGGPIDRAGFSEAFF.

A few counts support this clonotype. The chain uses TRBV27 and TRBJ1-4, with a weak D call TRBD1 (6 bases). Germline loops: CDR1 MNHEY, CDR2 SMNVEV (reference sequence). Between the trimmed V and J ends, which lost 5 bases and 7 bases, there was a span of 17 bases. There are 15 residues in the CDR3. CDR3 coding DNA: TGTGCCAGCAGTGGCCCCAGGGGAAAAGGTGAAAAACTGTTTTTT. Protein sequence: CASSGPRGKGEKLFF. The full variable domain, in which reference TRBV27 and TRBJ1-4 provide the parts outside the CDR3, is EAQVTQNPRYLITVTGKKLTVTCSQNMNHEYMSWYRQDPGLGLRQIYYSMNVEVTDKGDVPEGYKVSRKEKRNFPLILESPSPNQTSLYFCASSGPRGKGEKLFFGSGTQLSVL.

V gene TRBV7-2 combines with J gene TRBJ2-7; D may correspond to TRBD1 or TRBD2 (6 bases each). The CDR3 has 15 amino acids. The V gene's germline CDR1 is SGHTA and CDR2 FQGNSA. V dropped 2 bases and J dropped 7 bases, with 18 bases sitting between them. DNA of the CDR3: TGTGCCAGCAGCTTAAAGGGGGGACTCTACAATGAGCAGTACTTC. It is translated as CASSLKGGLYNEQYF.

The J gene is TRBJ2-1, the V gene TRBV29-1; TRBD1 matches at 8 bases. Unmatched junction bases numbered 17, after V lost 4 bases and J lost 0 bases. The germline V gene has CDR1 SQVTM and CDR2 ANQGSEA. The CDR3 length is 19 residues. CDR3 nucleotide sequence: TGCAGCGTTGTTTGGGGTAACAGGGGGGCGCAACTCTCCTACAATGAGCAGTTCTTC. This gives the protein CSVVWGNRGAQLSYNEQFF.

This clonotype was seen repeatedly, ten times or more. The rearrangement links TRBV28 to TRBJ2-3; TRBD1 aligns across 8 bases. There are 15 residues in the CDR3. Germline V gene sequence: CDR1 MDHEN, CDR2 SYDVKM. V gave up 6 bases and J gave up 1 base; unmatched junction bases: 6. This CDR3 is CASSLPTGGTDTQYF. CDR3 DNA: TGTGCCAGCAGCTTACCGACAGGGGGCACAGATACGCAGTATTTT.

The J gene is TRBJ1-2, the V gene TRBV5-1; D perhaps matches TRBD1 (6 bases). This CDR3 has 13 amino acids. The V gene's germline CDR1 is SGHRS and CDR2 YFSETQ. The V end lost 2 bases, the J end lost 6 bases, and 11 bases lay between the germline ends. CDR3 nucleotide sequence: TGCGCCAGCAGCTTCACGGGACACCATGGCTACACCTTC. Amino acid sequence: CASSFTGHHGYTF.

This clonotype was seen a few times. The chain carries TRBV7-2 and TRBJ2-3; 9 bases agree with TRBD2. This CDR3 has 15 amino acids. With V trimmed by 2 bases and J by 3 bases, 3 bases remained unmatched. The germline V gene encodes CDR1 SGHTA and CDR2 FQGNSA. CDR3 residues: CASSLKSGGTDTQYF. The DNA of the CDR3 is TGTGCCAGCAGCTTAAAAAGCGGGGGGACAGATACGCAGTATTTT.

This clonotype was counted only a few times. The CDR3 is CASSHPGPHPLDTDTQYF. In DNA, the CDR3 is TGCGCCAGCAGCCACCCCGGGCCTCACCCCCTTGATACAGATACGCAGTATTTT. V is TRBV4-1 and J is TRBJ2-3, with unresolved D. V lost 3 bases to trimming and J lost 3 bases, with 22 bases between them. The CDR3 is 18 amino acids. Per germline, CDR1 MGHRA and CDR2 YSYEKL.

This clonotype was seen a handful of times. The chain recombines TRBV20-1 with TRBJ2-2; a possible D gene is TRBD2 (5 bases). Trimming pared 3 bases from V and 5 bases from J, leaving 10 bases between. The CDR3 runs to 13 residues. Germline V gives CDR1 DFQATT, CDR2 SNEGSKA (reference sequence). The CDR3 bases are TGCAGTGCTAGGGAGGTCCGTACCGGGGAGCTGTTTTTT. Its protein product is CSAREVRTGELFF.

V is TRBV27 and J is TRBJ2-1; 10 bases are a match to TRBD2. The CDR3 is made up of 16 amino acids. The germline gives CDR1 MNHEY, CDR2 SMNVEV (reference sequence). Losses at the gene ends were 4 bases for V and 0 bases for J; bases not matched to a gene: 3. CDR3 nucleotides: TGTGCCAGCAGTTCGAAGCGGGGGGGCTCCTACAATGAGCAGTTCTTC. Amino acids: CASSSKRGGSYNEQFF.

As for this clonotype: The junction does not match germline at one end; this may be a read error. The chain combines TRBV20-1 with TRBJ2-1; TRBD1 matches at 7 bases. Germline-derived CDR1 and CDR2 are DFQATT and SNEGSKA (reference sequence). The length of the CDR3 is 14 residues. CDR3 in DNA: TGCAGTGCTAGAGTAGGCAGGGGGTACAATGAGCCGTTCTTC. Its translation: CSARVGRGYNEPFF.

This chain connects TRBV7-2 to TRBJ1-1; D is uncertain. V gave up 5 bases and J gave up 4 bases, with 8 bases separating them. The germline V gene has CDR1 SGHTA and CDR2 FQGNSA. The CDR3 spans 12 residues. CDR3 loop: CASSQDGTEAFF. In DNA, the CDR3 is TGTGCCAGCAGCCAGGACGGCACTGAAGCTTTCTTT.

The sample holds a few counts of this clonotype. The chain couples TRBV12-3 or TRBV12-4 to TRBJ2-1; D gene unclear. V lost 8 bases, J lost 5 bases, and 16 bases lay in between. CDR3 length equals 14 residues. For the CDR3, the DNA is TGTGCCAGCCAAGGCCAGATTTCAGACAATGAGCAGTTCTTC. Its protein product is CASQGQISDNEQFF.

This chain links TRBV2 with TRBJ2-2; D is ambiguous. There are 16 residues in the CDR3. Germline CDR1 SNHLY, CDR2 FYNNEI. Trimming pared 2 bases from V and 0 bases from J, leaving 10 bases between. The CDR3: CASSERADSNTGELFF. The CDR3 DNA follows: TGTGCCAGCAGTGAAAGGGCCGACTCGAACACCGGGGAGCTGTTTTTT.

The rearrangement uses TRBV20-1 and TRBJ2-2; 11 bases are shared with TRBD2. This CDR3 region has 17 residues. The germline gives CDR1 DFQATT, CDR2 SNEGSKA (reference sequence). V gave up 6 bases and J gave up 2 bases; unmatched junction bases: 11. The CDR3: CSAERVGTSGNTGELFF. The CDR3 nucleotides read TGCAGTGCCGAACGGGTGGGGACTAGCGGTAACACCGGGGAGCTGTTTTTT.